The 13 T cell receptor beta chains listed next were all sequenced from one sample in a study of human T cells and chemical hapten exposure. TCRdb re-analysed the RACE reads in MiXCR, keeping a single row per CDR3 protein. The table records more than 100,000 distinct CDR3 sequences, about 11% of them present only once. Documented time point: patch test 3, about 24 weeks after DPC sensitization. Treatment noted: therapeutic diphenylcyclopropenone sensitization with weekly scalp DPC. Specimen: whole blood, collected in connection with sensitization to the hapten diphenylcyclopropenone (DPC). These receptor sequences come from a woman aged 45-65 years with alopecia areata. Some clones in this sample may be carry-over from other donors' samples.

This clonotype has a handful of counts. V is TRBV6-5 and J is TRBJ1-1; maybe TRBD1 (5 bases). CDR3 length equals 15 residues. Germline assignment: CDR1 MNHEY and CDR2 SVGAGI. The V and J ends lost 6 bases and 0 bases respectively, with 14 bases between them. The chain's CDR3 is CASRIGHRLNTEAFF. The DNA for the CDR3 is TGTGCCAGCAGGATCGGACACAGGTTGAACACTGAAGCTTTCTTT.

This clonotype has more than one count but fewer than ten. This chain links TRBV7-9 with TRBJ2-3; 7 bases are a match to TRBD1. The germline gives CDR1 SEHNR, CDR2 FQNEAQ (reference sequence). The ends lost 8 bases at V and 0 bases at J; junction bases unmatched: 2. The CDR3 has 13 residues. This chain's CDR3 is CASEQGSTDTQYF. CDR3 nucleotides: TGTGCCAGCGAACAGGGGAGCACAGATACGCAGTATTTT.

In its sample, this clonotype was seen many times. J is TRBJ2-4 and V is TRBV28; D is possibly TRBD1 or TRBD2 (5 bases each). Deletions cut 2 bases from V and 6 bases from J, with 11 bases between. This CDR3 contains 14 residues. Germline V gene sequence: CDR1 MDHEN, CDR2 SYDVKM. CDR3 protein: CASSLRQGANIQYF. As DNA, the CDR3 is TGTGCCAGCAGTTTAAGGCAGGGAGCAAACATTCAGTACTTC.

Worth noting for this clonotype: Germline and junction disagree at one end, which may indicate a read error. The chain carries TRBV7-2 and TRBJ2-5; possibly TRBD1 or TRBD2 for D (5 bases each). Germline CDR1 is SGHTA and CDR2 is FQGNSA. CDR3 length equals 16 residues. The CDR3 sequence is CASSLAGFHVMETQYF. The CDR3 DNA reads TGTGCCAGCAGCCTAGCAGGGTTCCACGTAATGGAGACCCAGTACTTC.

This clonotype was observed many times. The J gene is TRBJ1-6, the V gene TRBV7-3; no clear D. V lost 5 bases, J lost 10 bases, and 12 bases lay in between. The CDR3 runs to 13 residues. Germline V gene sequence: CDR1 SGHTA, CDR2 FQGTGA. As DNA, the CDR3 is TGTGCCAGCAGCCTACGGATGAGCTCACCCCTCCACTTT. Translating gives CASSLRMSSPLHF.

This clonotype came up many times. J is TRBJ2-1 and V is TRBV7-9; 7 positions agree with TRBD1. Germline values: CDR1 SEHNR, CDR2 FQNEAQ (reference sequence). This CDR3 is 16 amino acids long. Germline trimming cut 5 bases from V and 6 bases from J; bases unmatched to any gene: 13. CDR3 in DNA: TGTGCCAGCAGCCGGGTGGGGACAGTCGAATTCAATGAGCAGTTCTTC. Protein: CASSRVGTVEFNEQFF.

The chain carries TRBV7-2 and TRBJ2-1; TRBD2 matches at 8 bases. The junction had 7 bases not matched to a gene; V was cut back by 5 bases and J by 1 base. CDR1 SGHTA and CDR2 FQGNSA come from the germline V gene. The CDR3 is 16 amino acids. For the CDR3, the DNA is TGTGCCAGCAGCCGACCGGGACTAGGTTCCTACAATGAGCAGTTCTTC. It codes for CASSRPGLGSYNEQFF. Full variable domain (missing parts from reference TRBV7-2 and TRBJ2-1): GAGVSQSPSNKVTEKGKDVELRCDPISGHTALYWYRQSLGQGLEFLIYFQGNSAPDKSGLPSDRFSAERTGGSVSTLTIQRTQQEDSAVYLCASSRPGLGSYNEQFFGPGTRLTVL.

This clonotype was observed a handful of times. V and J are TRBV2 and TRBJ2-7, with D perhaps being TRBD1 or TRBD2 (5 bases each). The CDR3 is 14 amino acids. Germline assignment: CDR1 SNHLY and CDR2 FYNNEI. The V end lost 6 bases, the J end lost 2 bases, and 14 bases lay between the germline ends. The CDR3 DNA follows: TGTGCCAGCAGCCCGACCGGGACGCCCTACGAGCAGTACTTC. This translates into CASSPTGTPYEQYF.

This clonotype has only a few counts. The chain is built from TRBV15 and TRBJ1-4, with D perhaps TRBD1 (6 bases). Germline V gene sequence: CDR1 LNHNV, CDR2 YYDKDF (reference sequence). The CDR3 contains 18 residues. Trimming shortened V by 0 bases and J by 8 bases, and 22 bases separated the two germline ends. The CDR3 protein is CATSRDPRDTFNREKLFF. The CDR3 DNA follows: TGTGCCACCAGCAGAGATCCCCGGGACACCTTTAATCGGGAAAAACTGTTTTTT.

This clonotype was counted only a few times. V is TRBV29-1 and J is TRBJ2-7, with D unresolved. From germline, CDR1 is SQVTM and CDR2 ANQGSEA. The CDR3 contains 11 residues. With 5 bases removed from V and 5 bases from J, the gap between germline ends came to 10 bases. CDR3 sequence (DNA): TGCAGCGTTCCGGACGGAGACGAGCAGTACTTC. This codes for CSVPDGDEQYF.

This clonotype occurred many times. The chain links TRBV29-1 to TRBJ1-1; possibly TRBD1 for D (5 bases). Germline CDR1 SQVTM, CDR2 ANQGSEA. The CDR3 is 13 residues long. Trimming pared 7 bases from V and 0 bases from J, leaving 12 bases between. CDR3 loop: CSARTGVNTEAFF. DNA for the CDR3: TGCAGCGCCAGAACAGGAGTGAACACTGAAGCTTTCTTT.

The V call is TRBV3-1, the J call TRBJ1-1; no firm D call. The CDR3 consists of 15 residues. Germline loops: CDR1 LGHDT, CDR2 YNNKEL (reference sequence). Deletions cut 1 base from V and 1 base from J, with 10 bases between. The CDR3 sequence: CASSQGFGWNTEAFF. The CDR3 DNA is TGTGCCAGCAGCCAAGGGTTCGGGTGGAACACTGAAGCTTTCTTT.

This clonotype turned up a few times. The CDR3 DNA is TGTGCCAGCAGTCCCCCCCGGCAGGGGGGCATGACTGAAGCTTTCTTT. It yields the protein CASSPPRQGGMTEAFF. The chain links TRBV3-1 to TRBJ1-1, with 7 bases fitting TRBD1. Trimming took 6 bases from V and 5 from J; bases not matched to a gene: 15. The CDR3 totals 16 residues. Germline lookup yields CDR1 LGHDT and CDR2 YNNKEL (reference sequence).